This TCR beta chain was sequenced in a study of blood T cell repertoires in COVID-19. Study context: Donors in the United States, Italy and Spain gave samples during acute or convalescent COVID-19. PBMCs, B-cell-depleted T cells, or T cells were the source of the cDNA or gDNA that made up the material.

In the original processing: Reference gene primers were amplified, and this amplification served to estimate nucleated cell counts. Sequencing was performed with immunoSEQ multiplex PCR; in TCRdb, only in-frame clones are kept and a portion is missing. V and J calls plus clone size are reproduced from that table; the DNA served to infer D and trimming. Of about 240,000 clones listed, roughly 87% are singletons. From germline, CDR1 is MRHNA and CDR2 SNTAGT. CDR3 length: 14 amino acids. Deletions cut 0 bases from V and 4 bases from J, with 6 bases between. The chain joins TRBV6-4 to TRBJ2-2, with D perhaps matching TRBD2 (6 bases). The sequenced sample consisted of peripheral blood. This clonotype originated in a man aged 60-69 years who had recovered from COVID-19. CDR3: CASSDSGGTGELFF. Written as DNA, the CDR3 is TGTGCCAGCAGTGACTCGGGGGGCACCGGGGAGCTGTTTTTT.